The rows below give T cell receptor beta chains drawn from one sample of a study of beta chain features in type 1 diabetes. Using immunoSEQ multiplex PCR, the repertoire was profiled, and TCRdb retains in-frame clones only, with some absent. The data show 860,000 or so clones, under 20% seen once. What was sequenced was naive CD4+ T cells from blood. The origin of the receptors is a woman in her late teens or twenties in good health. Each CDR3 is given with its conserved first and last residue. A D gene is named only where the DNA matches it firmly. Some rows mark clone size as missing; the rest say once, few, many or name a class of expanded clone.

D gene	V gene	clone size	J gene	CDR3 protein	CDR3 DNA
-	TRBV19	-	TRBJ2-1	CASSIGGLYNEQFF	TGTGCCAGTAGTATCGGGGGACTTTACAATGAGCAGTTCTTC
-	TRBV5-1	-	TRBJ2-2	CASSEGADTGELFF	TGCGCCAGCAGCGAAGGGGCTGACACCGGGGAGCTGTTTTTT
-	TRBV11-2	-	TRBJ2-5	CASSRQGSQETQYF	TGTGCCAGCAGCCGGCAGGGAAGTCAGGAGACCCAGTACTTC
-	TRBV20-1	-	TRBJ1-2	CSAGNNYGYTF	TGCAGTGCTGGAAATAACTATGGCTACACCTTC
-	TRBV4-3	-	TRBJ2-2	CASSQEGAGYTGELFF	TGCGCCAGCAGCCAAGAGGGGGCAGGGTACACCGGGGAGCTGTTTTTT
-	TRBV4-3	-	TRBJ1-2	CASSQLGFYYGYTF	TGCGCCAGCAGCCAACTAGGGTTCTACTATGGCTACACCTTC
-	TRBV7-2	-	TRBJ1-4	CASSSSNEKLFF	TGTGCCAGCAGCTCCTCTAATGAAAAACTGTTTTTT
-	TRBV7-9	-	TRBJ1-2	CASREQSVGGGYTF	TGTGCCAGCAGGGAACAATCGGTTGGGGGAGGCTACACCTTC
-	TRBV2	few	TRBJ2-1	CASSEAYREPYNEQFF	TGTGCCAGCAGTGAGGCGTACAGGGAGCCGTACAATGAGCAGTTCTTC
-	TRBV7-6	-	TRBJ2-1	CASSREWGEQFF	TGTGCCAGCAGCCGAGAGTGGGGAGAGCAGTTCTTC
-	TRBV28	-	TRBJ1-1	CASTERGDTEAFF	TGTGCCAGCACCGAACGGGGGGACACTGAAGCTTTCTTT
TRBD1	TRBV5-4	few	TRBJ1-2	CASSGQGYGYTF	TGTGCCAGCAGCGGACAGGGGTACGGCTACACCTTC
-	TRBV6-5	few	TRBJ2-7	CASSYSGGAPYEQYF	TGTGCCAGCAGTTATTCTGGAGGGGCTCCCTACGAGCAGTACTTC
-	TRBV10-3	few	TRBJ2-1	CAISGSNYNEQFF	TGTGCCATCAGTGGGAGCAACTACAATGAGCAGTTCTTC
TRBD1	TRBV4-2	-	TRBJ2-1	CASSQGGDRTSEQFF	TGTGCCAGCAGCCAAGGAGGGGACAGGACGAGTGAGCAGTTCTTC
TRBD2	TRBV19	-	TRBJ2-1	CASSWRELNNEQFF	TGTGCCAGTAGTTGGCGGGAGCTTAACAATGAGCAGTTCTTC
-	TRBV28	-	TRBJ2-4	CASSLQGTNIQYF	TGTGCCAGCAGTCTTCAGGGAACGAACATTCAGTACTTC
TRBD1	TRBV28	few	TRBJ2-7	CASRRTGYEQYF	TGTGCCAGCAGACGGACAGGGTACGAGCAGTACTTC